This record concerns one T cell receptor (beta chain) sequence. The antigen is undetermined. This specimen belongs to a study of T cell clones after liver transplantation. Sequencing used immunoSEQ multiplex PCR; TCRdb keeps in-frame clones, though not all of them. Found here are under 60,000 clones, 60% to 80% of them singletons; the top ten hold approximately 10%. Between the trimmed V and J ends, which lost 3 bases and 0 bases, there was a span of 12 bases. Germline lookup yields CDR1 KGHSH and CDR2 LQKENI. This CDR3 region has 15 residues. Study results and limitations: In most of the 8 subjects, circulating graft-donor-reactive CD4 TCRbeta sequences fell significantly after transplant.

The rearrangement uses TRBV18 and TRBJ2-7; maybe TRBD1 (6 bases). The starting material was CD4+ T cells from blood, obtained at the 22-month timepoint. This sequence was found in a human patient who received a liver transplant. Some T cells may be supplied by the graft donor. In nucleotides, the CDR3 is TGTGCCAGCTCACCTAGACAGGCGAGCTCCTACGAGCAGTACTTC. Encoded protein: CASSPRQASSYEQYF.